Reported below is one T cell receptor (beta chain). Its target is unknown. Other DNA variants within this sample encode the same CDR3. The data belong to a study of shared clonotypes between healthy human individuals. The assay was immunoSEQ multiplex PCR, and TCRdb's table has in-frame clones only and misses some. The table has around 1.1 million clones, approximately 78% seen once; the top ten hold around 0.6%. Points from the study as a whole: Compared with clonotypes that all four donors shared, non-shared clonotypes had lower generation probabilities. The study drew on few donors, limiting represented genetic and exposure-history diversity. Sorted-subset samples were not fully sequenced, rarefaction indicated.

The sequence derives from a man younger than 35 in good health. Some clones in this sample may be carry-over from other donors' samples. Sequencing was carried out using memory CD4+ T cells from PBMCs. Subset of the sample: CD45RA-negative fraction.

The CDR3 DNA reads TGCGCCAGCAGCCAAGATACAGGGGGAACAGATACGCAGTATTTT. As protein: CASSQDTGGTDTQYF. The chain couples TRBV4-3 to TRBJ2-3; 8 nucleotides align to TRBD1. Trimming cost V 0 bases and J 3 bases; bases outside gene matches: 2. The germline gives CDR1 LGHNA, CDR2 YSLEER. The length of the CDR3 is 15 residues.